This T cell receptor (beta chain) came from a study of T cells of healthy individuals. One entry per CDR3 protein results from TCRdb running MiXCR on the 5' RACE reads. The table shows fewer than 90,000 distinct CDR3 sequences, with approximately 4.7% occurring only once. The CDR3 has 13 residues. From germline, CDR1 is SQVTM and CDR2 ANQGSEA. The germline V and J ends were trimmed by 7 bases and 2 bases, with 14 bases remaining between them. The receptor was isolated from a female donor in good health. The J gene is TRBJ1-2, the V gene TRBV29-1, with D perhaps TRBD1 (6 bases). This chain's CDR3 is CSAAAGQNYGYTF. The DNA for the CDR3 is TGCAGCGCCGCAGCGGGACAAAACTATGGCTACACCTTC.